One TCR beta chain is described in this entry. What it recognizes is unknown. The sample belongs to a study of T cell repertoires in ileal Crohn's disease. Study-wide context: At surgery, less than 45% of patients smoked, with median disease duration approximately 8 years. All patients had surgery for stricturing (approximately 60%) or penetrating (around 40%) disease.

The CDR3 extends over 14 amino acids. V was pared by 3 bases and J by 2 bases, with 11 bases between. Germline V gene lookup returns CDR1 WNHNN and CDR2 SYGVQD (reference sequence). Points from the study as a whole: Sorted CD8 T cells held more high-frequency clones than CD4.

Using immunoSEQ multiplex PCR, the repertoire was profiled, and TCRdb retains in-frame clones only, with some absent. This sample yields around 5,400 clones, of which around 76% are seen a single time; less than 25% belongs to the top ten. The time point is: inflamed ileum from the surgical specimen. Included were adult ileal or ileocolonic Crohn's patients indicated for ileocolonic resection. V and J are TRBV10-1 and TRBJ2-7; D not resolved. The sequencing input was ileal tissue. The sequence came from an adult with Crohn's disease. CDR3 coding DNA: TGCGCCAGCAGTGAAGGAGTATCGCCCTACGAGCAGTACTTC. Protein sequence: CASSEGVSPYEQYF.